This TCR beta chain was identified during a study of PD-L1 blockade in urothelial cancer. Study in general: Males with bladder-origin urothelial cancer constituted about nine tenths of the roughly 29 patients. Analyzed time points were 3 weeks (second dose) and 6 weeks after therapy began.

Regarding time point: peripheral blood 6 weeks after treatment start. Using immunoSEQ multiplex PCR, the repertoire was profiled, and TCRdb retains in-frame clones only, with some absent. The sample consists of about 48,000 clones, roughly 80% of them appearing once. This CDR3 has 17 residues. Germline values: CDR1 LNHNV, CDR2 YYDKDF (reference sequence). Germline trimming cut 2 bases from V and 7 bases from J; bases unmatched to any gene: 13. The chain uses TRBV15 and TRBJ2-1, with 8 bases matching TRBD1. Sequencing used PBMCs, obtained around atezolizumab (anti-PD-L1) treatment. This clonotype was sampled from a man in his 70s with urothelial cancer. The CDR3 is CATSRLFGTGLRNEQFF. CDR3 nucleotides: TGTGCCACCAGCAGACTCTTCGGGACAGGATTAAGGAATGAGCAGTTCTTC. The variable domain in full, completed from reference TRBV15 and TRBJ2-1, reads DAMVIQNPRYQVTQFGKPVTLSCSQTLNHNVMYWYQQKSSQAPKLLFHYYDKDFNNEADTPDNFQSRRPNTSFCFLDIRSPGLGDTAMYLCATSRLFGTGLRNEQFFGPGTRLTVL.